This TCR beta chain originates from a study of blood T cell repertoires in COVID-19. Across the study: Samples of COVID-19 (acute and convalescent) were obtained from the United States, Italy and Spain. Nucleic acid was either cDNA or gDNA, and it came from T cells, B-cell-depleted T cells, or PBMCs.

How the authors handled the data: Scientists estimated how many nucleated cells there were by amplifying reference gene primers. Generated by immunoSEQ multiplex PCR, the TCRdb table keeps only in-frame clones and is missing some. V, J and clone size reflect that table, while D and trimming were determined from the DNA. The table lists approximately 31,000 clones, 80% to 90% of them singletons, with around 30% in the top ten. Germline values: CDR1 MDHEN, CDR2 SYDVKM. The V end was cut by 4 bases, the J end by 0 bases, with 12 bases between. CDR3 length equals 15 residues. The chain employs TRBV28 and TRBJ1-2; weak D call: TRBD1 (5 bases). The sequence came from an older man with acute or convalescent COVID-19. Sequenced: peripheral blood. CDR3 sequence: CASSYPGIANYGYTF. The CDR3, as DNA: TGTGCCAGCAGTTACCCAGGGATAGCTAACTATGGCTACACCTTC.